This T cell receptor beta chain was profiled in a study of OX40 agonist ivuxolimab in advanced cancers. Trimming stripped 0 bases from V and 3 bases from J, with 9 bases between. This CDR3 has 14 amino acids. The V gene's germline CDR1 is SGHRS and CDR2 YFSETQ. Measured with immunoSEQ multiplex PCR; TCRdb has only the in-frame clones, and not every one. The repertoire consists of about 50,000 clones, with 65% to 85% occurring once and the leading ten covering roughly 3.9%. The V and J genes are TRBV5-1 and TRBJ2-5; either TRBD1 or TRBD2 may fit D (5 bases each). The sequenced sample was CD4+ or CD8+ T cells sorted from blood, obtained in a trial of the OX40 agonist ivuxolimab. This receptor was obtained from an adult with an advanced solid tumor such as melanoma, head and neck, liver or kidney cancer. Here the CDR3 DNA reads TGCGCCAGCAGCTTGGCCGGGGCAAAAGAGACCCAGTACTTC. Its translation: CASSLAGAKETQYF.